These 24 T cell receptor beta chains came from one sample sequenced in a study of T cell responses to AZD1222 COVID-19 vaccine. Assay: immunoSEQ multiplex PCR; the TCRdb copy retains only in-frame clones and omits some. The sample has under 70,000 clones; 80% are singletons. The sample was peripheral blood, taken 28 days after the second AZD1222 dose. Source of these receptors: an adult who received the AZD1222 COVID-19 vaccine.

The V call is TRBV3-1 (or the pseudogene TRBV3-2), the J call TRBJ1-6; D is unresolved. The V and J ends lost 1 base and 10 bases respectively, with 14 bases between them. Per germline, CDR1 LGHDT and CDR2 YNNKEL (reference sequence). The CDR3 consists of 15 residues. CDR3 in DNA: TGTGCCAGCAGCCAAGCCCTCCCAGGAAGGTCACCCCTCCACTTT. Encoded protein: CASSQALPGRSPLHF.

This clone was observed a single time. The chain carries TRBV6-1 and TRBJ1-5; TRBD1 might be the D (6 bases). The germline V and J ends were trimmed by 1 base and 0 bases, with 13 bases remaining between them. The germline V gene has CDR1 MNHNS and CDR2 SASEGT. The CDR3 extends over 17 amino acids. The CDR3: CASSEGWGQLSNQPQHF. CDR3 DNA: TGTGCCAGCAGTGAAGGCTGGGGACAACTTAGCAATCAGCCCCAGCATTTT.

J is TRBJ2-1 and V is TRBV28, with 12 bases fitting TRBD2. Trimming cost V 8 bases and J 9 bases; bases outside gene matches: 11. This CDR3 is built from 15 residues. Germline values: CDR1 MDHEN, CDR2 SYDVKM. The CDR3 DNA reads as TGTGCCAGCGATAGTTATCGGACTAGCGGGGTTGAGCAGTTCTTC. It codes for CASDSYRTSGVEQFF.

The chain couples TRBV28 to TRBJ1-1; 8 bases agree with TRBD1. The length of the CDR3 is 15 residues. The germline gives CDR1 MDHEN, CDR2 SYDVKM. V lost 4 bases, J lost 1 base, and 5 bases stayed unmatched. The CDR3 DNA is TGTGCCAGCAGTTCAAACGGACAGGGGAACACTGAAGCTTTCTTT. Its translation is CASSSNGQGNTEAFF.

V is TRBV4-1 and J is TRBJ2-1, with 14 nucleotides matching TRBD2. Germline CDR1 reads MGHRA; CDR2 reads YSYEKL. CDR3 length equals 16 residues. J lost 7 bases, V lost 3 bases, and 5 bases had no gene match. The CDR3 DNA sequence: TGCGCCAGCAGCCAGGGGACTAGCGGGAGAGGTAATGAGCAGTTCTTC. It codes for CASSQGTSGRGNEQFF.

In DNA form, the CDR3 reads TGTGCCAGTAGCCTTGACAGGGGAATCTCTTCAGATACGCAGTATTTT. Its protein is CASSLDRGISSDTQYF. The chain links TRBV19 to TRBJ2-3; 8 bases are a match to TRBD1. The germline V gene has CDR1 LNHDA and CDR2 SQIVND (reference sequence). This CDR3 contains 16 residues. J was trimmed by 4 bases and V by 6 bases; bases with no gene match: 12.

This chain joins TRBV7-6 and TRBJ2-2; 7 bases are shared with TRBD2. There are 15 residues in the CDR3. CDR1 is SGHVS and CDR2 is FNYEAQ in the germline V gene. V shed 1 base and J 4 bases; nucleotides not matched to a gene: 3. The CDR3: CASSLVAGGTGELFF. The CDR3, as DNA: TGTGCCAGCAGCTTAGTAGCGGGCGGCACCGGGGAGCTGTTTTTT.

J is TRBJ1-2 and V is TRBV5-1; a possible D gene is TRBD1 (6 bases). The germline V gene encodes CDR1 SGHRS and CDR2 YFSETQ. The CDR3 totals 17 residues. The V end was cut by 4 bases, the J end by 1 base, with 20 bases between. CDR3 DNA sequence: TGCGCCAGCAGCGACGGACAGCGTGCCACTTTTAACTATGGCTACACCTTC. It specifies CASSDGQRATFNYGYTF.

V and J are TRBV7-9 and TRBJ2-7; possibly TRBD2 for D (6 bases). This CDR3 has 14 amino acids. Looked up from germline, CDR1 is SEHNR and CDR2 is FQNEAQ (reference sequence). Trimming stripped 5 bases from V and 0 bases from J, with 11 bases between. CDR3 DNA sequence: TGTGCCAGCAGCCCGGACTACAACTCCTACGAGCAGTACTTC. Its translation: CASSPDYNSYEQYF.

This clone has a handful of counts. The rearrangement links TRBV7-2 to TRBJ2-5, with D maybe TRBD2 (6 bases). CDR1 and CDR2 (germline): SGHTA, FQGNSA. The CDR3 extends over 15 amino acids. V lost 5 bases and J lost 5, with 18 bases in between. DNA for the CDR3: TGTGCCAGCAGCGGACGGGGAGGAGTAGGGGAGACCCAGTACTTC. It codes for CASSGRGGVGETQYF. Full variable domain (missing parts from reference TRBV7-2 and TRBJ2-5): GAGVSQSPSNKVTEKGKDVELRCDPISGHTALYWYRQSLGQGLEFLIYFQGNSAPDKSGLPSDRFSAERTGGSVSTLTIQRTQQEDSAVYLCASSGRGGVGETQYFGPGTRLLVL.

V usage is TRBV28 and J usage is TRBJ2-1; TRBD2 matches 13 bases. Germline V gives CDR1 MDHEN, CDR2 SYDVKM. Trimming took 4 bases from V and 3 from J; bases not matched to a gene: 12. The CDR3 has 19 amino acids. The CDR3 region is CASSSPKLAGGRFYNEQFF. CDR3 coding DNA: TGTGCCAGCAGTTCACCCAAACTAGCGGGGGGGAGATTCTACAATGAGCAGTTCTTC.

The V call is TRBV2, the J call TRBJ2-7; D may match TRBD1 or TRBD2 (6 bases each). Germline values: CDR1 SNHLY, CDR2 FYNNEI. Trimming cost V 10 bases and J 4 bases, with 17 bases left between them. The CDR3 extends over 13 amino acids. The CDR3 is CATPGDNDYEQYF. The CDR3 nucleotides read TGTGCCACCCCGGGGGACAACGATTACGAGCAGTACTTC.

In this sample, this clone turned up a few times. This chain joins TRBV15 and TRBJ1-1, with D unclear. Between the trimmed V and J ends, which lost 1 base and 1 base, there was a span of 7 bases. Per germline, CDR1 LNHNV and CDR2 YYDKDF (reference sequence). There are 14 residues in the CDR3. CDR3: CATSRGWGNTEAFF. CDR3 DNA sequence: TGTGCCACCAGCAGAGGATGGGGGAACACTGAAGCTTTCTTT.

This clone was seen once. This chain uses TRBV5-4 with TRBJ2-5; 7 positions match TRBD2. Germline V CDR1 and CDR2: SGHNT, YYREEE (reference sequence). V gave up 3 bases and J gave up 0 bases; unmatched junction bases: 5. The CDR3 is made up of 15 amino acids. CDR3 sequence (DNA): TGTGCCAGCAGCTCGGGAGGCGGACACCAAGAGACCCAGTACTTC. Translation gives CASSSGGGHQETQYF. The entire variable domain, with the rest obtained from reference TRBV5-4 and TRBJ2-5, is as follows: ETGVTQSPTHLIKTRGQQVTLRCSSQSGHNTVSWYQQALGQGPQFIFQYYREEENGRGNFPPRFSGLQFPNYSSELNVNALELDDSALYLCASSSGGGHQETQYFGPGTRLLVL.

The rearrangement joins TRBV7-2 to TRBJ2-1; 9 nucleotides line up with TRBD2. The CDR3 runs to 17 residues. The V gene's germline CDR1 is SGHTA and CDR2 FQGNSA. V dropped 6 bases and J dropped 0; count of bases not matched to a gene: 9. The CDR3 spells CASSPGGSGSSYNEQFF. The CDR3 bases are TGTGCCAGCAGTCCAGGTGGTAGCGGGAGCTCCTACAATGAGCAGTTCTTC.

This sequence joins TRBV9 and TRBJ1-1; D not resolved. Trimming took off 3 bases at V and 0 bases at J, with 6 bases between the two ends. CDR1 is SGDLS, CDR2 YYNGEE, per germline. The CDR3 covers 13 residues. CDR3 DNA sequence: TGTGCCAGCAGCGCCGAAATGAACACTGAAGCTTTCTTT. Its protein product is CASSAEMNTEAFF. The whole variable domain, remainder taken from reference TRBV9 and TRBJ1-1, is DSGVTQTPKHLITATGQRVTLRCSPRSGDLSVYWYQQSLDQGLQFLIQYYNGEERAKGNILERFSAQQFPDLHSELNLSSLELGDSALYFCASSAEMNTEAFFGQGTRLTVV.

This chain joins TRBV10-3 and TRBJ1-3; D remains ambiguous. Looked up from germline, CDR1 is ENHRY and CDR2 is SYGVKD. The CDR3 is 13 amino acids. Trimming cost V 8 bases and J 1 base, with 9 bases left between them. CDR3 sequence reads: CAIGPQSGNTIYF. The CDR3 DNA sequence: TGTGCCATCGGTCCTCAGTCTGGAAACACCATATATTTT.

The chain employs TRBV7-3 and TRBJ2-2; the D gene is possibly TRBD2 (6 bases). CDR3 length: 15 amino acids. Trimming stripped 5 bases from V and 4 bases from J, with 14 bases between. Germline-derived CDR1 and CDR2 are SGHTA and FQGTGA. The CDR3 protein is CASSPVGGATGELFF. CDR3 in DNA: TGTGCCAGCAGCCCCGTGGGGGGAGCCACCGGGGAGCTGTTTTTT.

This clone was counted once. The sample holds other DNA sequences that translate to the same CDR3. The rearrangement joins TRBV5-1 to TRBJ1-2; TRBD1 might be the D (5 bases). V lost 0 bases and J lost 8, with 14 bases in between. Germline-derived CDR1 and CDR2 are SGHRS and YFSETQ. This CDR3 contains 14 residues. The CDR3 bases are TGCGCCAGCAGCTTGGAAGGTCAGGGCGACGGCTACACCTTC. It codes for CASSLEGQGDGYTF.

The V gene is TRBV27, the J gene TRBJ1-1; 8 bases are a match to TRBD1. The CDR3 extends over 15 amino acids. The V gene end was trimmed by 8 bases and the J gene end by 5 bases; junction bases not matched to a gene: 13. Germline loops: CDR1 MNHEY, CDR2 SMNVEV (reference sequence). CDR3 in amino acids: CASWRRAGGKTEAFF. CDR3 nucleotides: TGTGCCAGCTGGCGGCGTGCAGGGGGCAAGACTGAAGCTTTCTTT.

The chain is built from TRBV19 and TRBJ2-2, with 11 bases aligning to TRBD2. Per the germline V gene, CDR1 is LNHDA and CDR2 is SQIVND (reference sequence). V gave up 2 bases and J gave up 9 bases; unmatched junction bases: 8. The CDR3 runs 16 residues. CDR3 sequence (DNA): TGTGCCAGTAGTATACACCATAGCGGGAGGGTCAGGGAGCTGTTTTTT. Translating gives CASSIHHSGRVRELFF.

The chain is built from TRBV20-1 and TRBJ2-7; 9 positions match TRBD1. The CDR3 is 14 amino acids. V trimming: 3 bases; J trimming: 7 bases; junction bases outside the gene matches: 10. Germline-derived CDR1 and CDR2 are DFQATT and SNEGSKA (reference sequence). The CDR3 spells CSASPRDRVWEQYV. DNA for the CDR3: TGCAGTGCTAGTCCCCGGGACAGGGTATGGGAGCAGTACGTC.

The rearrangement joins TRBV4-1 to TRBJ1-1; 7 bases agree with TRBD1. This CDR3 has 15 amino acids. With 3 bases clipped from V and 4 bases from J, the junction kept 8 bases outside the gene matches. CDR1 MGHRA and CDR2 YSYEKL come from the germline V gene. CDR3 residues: CASSQNPTGATEAFF. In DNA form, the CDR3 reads TGCGCCAGCAGCCAGAACCCTACAGGGGCCACTGAAGCTTTCTTT.

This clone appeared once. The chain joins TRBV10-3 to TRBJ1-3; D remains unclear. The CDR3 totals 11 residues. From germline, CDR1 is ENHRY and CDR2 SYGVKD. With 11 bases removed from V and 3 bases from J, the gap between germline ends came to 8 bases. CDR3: CAANFGNTIYF. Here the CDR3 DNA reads TGTGCCGCCAATTTTGGAAACACCATATATTTT.